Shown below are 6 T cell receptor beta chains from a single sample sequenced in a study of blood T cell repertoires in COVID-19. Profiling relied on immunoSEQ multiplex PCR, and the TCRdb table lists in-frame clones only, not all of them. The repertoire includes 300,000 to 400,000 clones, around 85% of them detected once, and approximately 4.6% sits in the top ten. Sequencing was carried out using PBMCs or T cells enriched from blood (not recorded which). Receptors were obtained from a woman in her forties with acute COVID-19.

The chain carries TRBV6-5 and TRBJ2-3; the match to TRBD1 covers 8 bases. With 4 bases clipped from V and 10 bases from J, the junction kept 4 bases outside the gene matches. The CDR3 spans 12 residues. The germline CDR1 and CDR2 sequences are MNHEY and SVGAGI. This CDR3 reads CASSSGQGAQYF. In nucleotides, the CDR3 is TGTGCCAGCAGTTCCGGACAGGGTGCGCAGTATTTT.

In DNA form, the CDR3 reads TGTGCCAGCAGCAAAACGGGACAACTCTACGAGCAGTACTTC. Translation: CASSKTGQLYEQYF. The chain links TRBV7-8 to TRBJ2-7, with D perhaps TRBD1 (6 bases). The V end lost 5 bases, the J end lost 3 bases, and 14 bases lay between the germline ends. This CDR3 comprises 14 residues. The V gene's germline CDR1 is SGHVS and CDR2 FQNEAQ.

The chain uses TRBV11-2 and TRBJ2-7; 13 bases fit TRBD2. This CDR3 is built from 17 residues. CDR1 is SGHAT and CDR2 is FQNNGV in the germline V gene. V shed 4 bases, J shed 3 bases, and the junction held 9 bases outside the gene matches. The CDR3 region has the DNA TGTGCCAGCAGCTCGCCTTGGACTAGCGGGAGTCTCTACGAGCAGTACTTC. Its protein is CASSSPWTSGSLYEQYF.

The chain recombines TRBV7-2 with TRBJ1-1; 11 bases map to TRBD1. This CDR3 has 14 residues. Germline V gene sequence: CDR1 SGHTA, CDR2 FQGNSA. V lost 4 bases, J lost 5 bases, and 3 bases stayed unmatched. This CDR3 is CASSSRDRGTEAFF. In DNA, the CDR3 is TGTGCCAGCAGCTCCAGGGACAGGGGGACTGAAGCTTTCTTT.

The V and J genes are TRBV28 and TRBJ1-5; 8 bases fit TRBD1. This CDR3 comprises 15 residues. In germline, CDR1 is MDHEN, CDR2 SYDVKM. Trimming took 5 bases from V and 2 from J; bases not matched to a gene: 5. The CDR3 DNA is TGTGCCAGCAGTATGACAGGGGTCGGCAATCAGCCCCAGCATTTT. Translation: CASSMTGVGNQPQHF.

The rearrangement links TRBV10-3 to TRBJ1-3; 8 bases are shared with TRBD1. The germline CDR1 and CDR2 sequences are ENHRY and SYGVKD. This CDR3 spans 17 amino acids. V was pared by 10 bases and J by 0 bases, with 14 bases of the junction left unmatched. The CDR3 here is CASRDRTQKSSGNTIYF. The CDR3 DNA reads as TGTGCCAGCCGGGACAGGACCCAAAAGAGCTCTGGAAACACCATATATTTT.